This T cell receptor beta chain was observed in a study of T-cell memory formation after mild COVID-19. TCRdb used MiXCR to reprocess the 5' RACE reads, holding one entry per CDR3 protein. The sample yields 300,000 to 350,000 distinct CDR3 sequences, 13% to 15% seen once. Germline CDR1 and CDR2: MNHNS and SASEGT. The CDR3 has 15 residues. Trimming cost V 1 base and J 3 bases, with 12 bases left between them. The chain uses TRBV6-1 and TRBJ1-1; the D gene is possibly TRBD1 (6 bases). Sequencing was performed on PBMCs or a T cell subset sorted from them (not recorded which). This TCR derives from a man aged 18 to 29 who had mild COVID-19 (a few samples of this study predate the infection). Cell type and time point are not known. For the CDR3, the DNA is TGTGCCAGCAGTGAAGGGGCAGGGGTGGACACTGAAGCTTTCTTT. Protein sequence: CASSEGAGVDTEAFF.